Below, one T cell receptor (beta chain) is given with its context. The antigen is unknown. This entry comes from a study of blood T cells in healthy people across ages. Germline CDR1 reads MNHEY; CDR2 reads SVGEGT. V was trimmed by 0 bases and J by 1 base, leaving 12 bases between them. CDR3 length: 16 amino acids. Primers used in a second PCR of roughly 6 to 11 cycles were a sample-barcoded 5' primer and a J-beta primer mix. Every sample gave at least 3 million paired-end reads containing CDR3. MiXCR was run by TCRdb on the 5' RACE reads, yielding one entry per CDR3 protein. The sample has 1.5 million to 2 million distinct CDR3 sequences, about 50% seen once; the top ten hold about 2.1%. Study-wide findings and caveats: Observed TCR beta diversity per million T cells went down as age went up. This fall followed a roughly linear course with age.

Staff drew approximately 9.1 milliliters of peripheral blood from each donor. The rearrangement joins TRBV6-2 or TRBV6-3 to TRBJ2-5; TRBD1 might be the D (6 bases). Sequencing was carried out using blood. The sequence was collected from a woman between 35 and 50 years old in good health. This CDR3 is CASSYSWGPPQETQYF. Here the CDR3 DNA reads TGTGCCAGCAGTTACTCATGGGGGCCTCCCCAAGAGACCCAGTACTTC.